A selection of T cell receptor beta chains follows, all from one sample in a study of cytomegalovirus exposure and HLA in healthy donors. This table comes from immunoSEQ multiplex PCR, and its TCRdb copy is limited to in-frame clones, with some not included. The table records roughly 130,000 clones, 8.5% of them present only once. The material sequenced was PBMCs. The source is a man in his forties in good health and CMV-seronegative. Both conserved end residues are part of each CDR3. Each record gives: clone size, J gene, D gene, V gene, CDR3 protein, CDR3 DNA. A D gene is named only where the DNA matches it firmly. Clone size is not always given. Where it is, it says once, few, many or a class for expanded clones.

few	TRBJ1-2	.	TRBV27	CASSLSVDYGYTF	TGTGCCAGCAGTTTAAGCGTCGACTATGGCTACACCTTC
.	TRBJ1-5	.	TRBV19	CASRRAGQPQHF	TGTGCCAGTAGGAGGGCAGGCCAGCCCCAGCATTTT
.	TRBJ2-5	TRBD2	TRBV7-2	CASSLYTSGGTETQYF	TGTGCCAGCAGCTTATACACTAGCGGGGGAACCGAGACCCAGTACTTC
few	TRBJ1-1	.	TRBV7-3	CASSETEMNTEAFF	TGTGCCAGCAGCGAGACAGAGATGAACACTGAAGCTTTCTTT
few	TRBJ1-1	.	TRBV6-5	CASSHLRERGPEAFF	TGTGCCAGCAGTCACCTGAGGGAACGCGGCCCTGAAGCTTTCTTT
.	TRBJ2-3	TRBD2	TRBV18	CASSSGTSGTDTQYF	TGTGCCAGCTCCTCGGGGACTAGCGGCACAGATACGCAGTATTTT
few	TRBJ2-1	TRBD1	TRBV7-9	CASSLAGQTTYNEQFF	TGTGCCAGCAGCTTAGCGGGACAGACTACCTACAATGAGCAGTTCTTC
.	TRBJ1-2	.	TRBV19	CASSIAGFLNYGYTF	TGTGCCAGTAGTATCGCAGGGTTTCTTAACTATGGCTACACCTTC
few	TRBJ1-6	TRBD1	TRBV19	CASSLGQGRDSPLHF	TGTGCCAGTAGCCTCGGACAGGGGCGGGATTCACCCCTCCACTTT
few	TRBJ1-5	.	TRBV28	CASSLMGTYQPQHF	TGTGCCAGCAGTTTGATGGGGACTTATCAGCCCCAGCATTTT
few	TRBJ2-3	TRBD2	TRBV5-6	CASSPGMRGGTDTQYF	TGTGCCAGCAGCCCTGGGATGCGGGGGGGCACAGATACGCAGTATTTT
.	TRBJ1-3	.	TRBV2	CASSYRLQPGNTIYF	TGTGCCAGCAGTTACAGGTTACAGCCTGGAAACACCATATATTTT
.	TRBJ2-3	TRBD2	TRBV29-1	CSVGTSGGTDTQYF	TGCAGCGTAGGGACTAGCGGGGGCACAGATACGCAGTATTTT
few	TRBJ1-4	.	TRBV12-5	CASGEDEKLFF	TGTGCTAGTGGTGAGGATGAAAAACTGTTTTTT
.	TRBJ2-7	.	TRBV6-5	CASSSGPAGQYF	TGTGCCAGCAGTTCTGGGCCAGCCGGGCAGTACTTC
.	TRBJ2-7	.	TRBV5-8	CASSLVNEQYF	TGTGCCAGCAGCTTGGTGAACGAGCAGTACTTC
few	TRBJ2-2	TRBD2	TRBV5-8	CASSVSGGPTGELFF	TGTGCCAGCAGCGTTAGCGGGGGGCCCACCGGGGAGCTGTTTTTT
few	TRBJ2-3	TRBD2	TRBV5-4	CASSLDGTSVPDTQYF	TGTGCCAGCAGCTTGGATGGGACTAGTGTACCAGATACGCAGTATTTT
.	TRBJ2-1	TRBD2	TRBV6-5	CASSYSGTSVEQFF	TGTGCCAGCAGTTACTCCGGGACTAGTGTTGAGCAGTTCTTC
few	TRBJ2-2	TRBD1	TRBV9	CASSADRANTGELFF	TGTGCCAGCAGCGCGGACAGGGCGAACACCGGGGAGCTGTTTTTT
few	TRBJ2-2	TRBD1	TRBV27	CASKGQGAGELFF	TGTGCCAGCAAGGGACAGGGGGCCGGGGAGCTGTTTTTT
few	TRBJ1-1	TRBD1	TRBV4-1	CASSHPRQGGVNTEAFF	TGCGCCAGCAGCCATCCCAGACAGGGTGGGGTGAACACTGAAGCTTTCTTT
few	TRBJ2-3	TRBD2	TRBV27	CASSLWGGTDTQYF	TGTGCCAGCAGTTTATGGGGGGGAACAGATACGCAGTATTTT
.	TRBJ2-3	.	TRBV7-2	CASSSPGDTQYF	TGTGCCAGCAGCTCACCGGGAGATACGCAGTATTTT
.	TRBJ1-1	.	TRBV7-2	CASSDRRYNTEAFF	TGTGCCAGCAGCGACAGGAGATACAACACTGAAGCTTTCTTT
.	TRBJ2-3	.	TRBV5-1	CASKGQGSTDTQYF	TGCGCCAGCAAGGGGCAGGGGTCCACAGATACGCAGTATTTT
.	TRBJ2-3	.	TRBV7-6	CASSLFATATDTQYF	TGTGCCAGCAGCTTATTTGCTACAGCCACAGATACGCAGTATTTT
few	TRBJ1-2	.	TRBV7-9	CASSLDYGLIEYGYTF	TGTGCCAGCAGCTTAGACTATGGACTAATAGAATATGGCTACACCTTC
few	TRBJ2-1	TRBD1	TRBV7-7	CASSMGQYNEQFF	TGTGCCAGCAGCATGGGACAGTACAATGAGCAGTTCTTC
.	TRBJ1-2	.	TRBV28	CASSPPQGNGYTF	TGTGCCAGCAGCCCTCCCCAGGGAAATGGCTACACCTTC